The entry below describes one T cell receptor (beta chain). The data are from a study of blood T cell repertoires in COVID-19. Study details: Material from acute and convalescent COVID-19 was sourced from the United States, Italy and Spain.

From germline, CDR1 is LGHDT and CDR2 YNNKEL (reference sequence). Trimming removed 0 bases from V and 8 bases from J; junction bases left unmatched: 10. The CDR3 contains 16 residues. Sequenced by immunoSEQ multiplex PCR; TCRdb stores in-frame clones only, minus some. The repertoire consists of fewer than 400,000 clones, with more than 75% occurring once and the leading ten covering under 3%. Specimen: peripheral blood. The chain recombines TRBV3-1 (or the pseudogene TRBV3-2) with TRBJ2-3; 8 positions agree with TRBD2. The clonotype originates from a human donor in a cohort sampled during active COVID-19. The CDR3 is CASSQEFPSGSGTQYF. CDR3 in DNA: TGTGCCAGCAGCCAAGAATTCCCAAGCGGGAGTGGTACGCAGTATTTT.